This T cell receptor (beta chain) was captured by sequencing in a study of shared clonotypes between healthy human individuals. Germline V gene sequence: CDR1 MDHEN, CDR2 SYDVKM. The V gene lost 4 bases and the J gene lost 1 base, with 10 bases spanning the gap. The CDR3 loop spans 14 amino acids. Sequenced by immunoSEQ multiplex PCR; TCRdb stores in-frame clones only, minus some. The table records some 1,100,000 clones, approximately 80% of them present only once. In its sample, this clone was seen a few times. This sample also contains other DNA sequences that code for the same CDR3. This receptor was taken from a man between 18 and 35 years old in good health. Some clones in this sample may be carry-over from other donors' samples. The chain links TRBV28 to TRBJ1-1, with D tentatively TRBD1 (6 bases). The source material was memory CD4+ T cells from PBMCs. Subset: CD45RA-negative fraction. In DNA, the CDR3 is TGTGCCAGCAGTTCACCGGGACAGAACACTGAAGCTTTCTTT. Its translation: CASSSPGQNTEAFF.